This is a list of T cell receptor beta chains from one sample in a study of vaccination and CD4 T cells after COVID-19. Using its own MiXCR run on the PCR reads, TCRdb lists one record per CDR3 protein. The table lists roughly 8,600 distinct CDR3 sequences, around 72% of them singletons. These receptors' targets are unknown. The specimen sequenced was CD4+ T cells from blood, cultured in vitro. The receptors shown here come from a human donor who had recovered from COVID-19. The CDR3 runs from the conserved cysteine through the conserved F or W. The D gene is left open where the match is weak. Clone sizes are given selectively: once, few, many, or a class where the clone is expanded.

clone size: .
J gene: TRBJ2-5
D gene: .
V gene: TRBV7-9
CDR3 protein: CASRGSGAQYF
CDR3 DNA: TGTGCCAGCCGAGGGTCGGGGGCCCAGTACTTC

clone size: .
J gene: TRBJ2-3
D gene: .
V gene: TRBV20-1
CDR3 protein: CSAREAWPSTDTQYF
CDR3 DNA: TGCAGTGCTAGAGAGGCTTGGCCTAGCACAGATACGCAGTATTTT

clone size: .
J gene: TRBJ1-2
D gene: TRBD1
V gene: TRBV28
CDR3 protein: CASRDTGARGYTF
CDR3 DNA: TGTGCCAGCAGGGACACAGGGGCGAGGGGCTACACCTTC

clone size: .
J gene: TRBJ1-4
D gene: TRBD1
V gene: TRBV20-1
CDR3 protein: CSARTGTGGEKLFF
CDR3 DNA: TGCAGTGCCAGAACCGGGACAGGGGGGGAAAAACTGTTTTTT

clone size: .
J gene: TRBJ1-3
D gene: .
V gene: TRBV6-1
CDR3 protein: CASTRASSGNTIYF
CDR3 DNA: TGTGCCAGCACCCGAGCGAGCTCTGGAAACACCATATATTTT

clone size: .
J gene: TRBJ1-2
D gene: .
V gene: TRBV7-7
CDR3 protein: CASSLAPGTRRANYGYTF
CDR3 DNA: TGTGCCAGCAGCTTAGCTCCCGGGACAAGGCGAGCTAACTATGGCTACACCTTC

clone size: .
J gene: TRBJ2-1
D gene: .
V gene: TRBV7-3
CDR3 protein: CASSPHRDSEQFF
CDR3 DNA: TGTGCCAGCAGCCCCCACCGGGACTCGGAGCAGTTCTTC

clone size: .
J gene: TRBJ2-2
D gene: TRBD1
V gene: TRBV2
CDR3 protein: CASSGQGAGELFF
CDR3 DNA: TGTGCCAGCAGCGGACAGGGGGCCGGGGAGCTGTTTTTT

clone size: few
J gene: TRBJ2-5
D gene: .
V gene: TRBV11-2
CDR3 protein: CASSLGRAETQYF
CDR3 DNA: TGTGCCAGCAGCTTAGGCAGGGCAGAGACCCAGTACTTC

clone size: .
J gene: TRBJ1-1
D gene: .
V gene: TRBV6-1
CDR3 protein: CASFQWDTEAFF
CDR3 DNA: TGTGCCAGTTTCCAGTGGGACACTGAAGCTTTCTTT

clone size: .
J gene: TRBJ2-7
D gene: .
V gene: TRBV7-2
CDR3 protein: CASSPRAGALEQYF
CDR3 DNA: TGTGCCAGCAGTCCCCGGGCAGGGGCTCTCGAGCAGTACTTC

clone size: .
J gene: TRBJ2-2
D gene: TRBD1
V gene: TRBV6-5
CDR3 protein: CASSSDRGANTGELFF
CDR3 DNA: TGTGCCAGCAGTTCGGACAGGGGGGCGAACACCGGGGAGCTGTTTTTT

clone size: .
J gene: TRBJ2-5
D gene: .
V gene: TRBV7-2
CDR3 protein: CASSVDREGTQYF
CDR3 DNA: TGTGCCAGCAGCGTCGACAGGGAGGGGACCCAGTACTTC

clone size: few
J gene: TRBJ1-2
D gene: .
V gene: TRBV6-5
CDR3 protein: CASSSGQAYGYTF
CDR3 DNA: TGTGCCAGCAGTTCTGGGCAGGCTTATGGCTACACCTTC

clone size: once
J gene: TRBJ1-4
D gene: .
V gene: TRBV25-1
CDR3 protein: CASSDIPVSTNEKLFF
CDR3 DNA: TGTGCCAGCAGTGATATCCCAGTTTCAACTAATGAAAAACTGTTTTTT

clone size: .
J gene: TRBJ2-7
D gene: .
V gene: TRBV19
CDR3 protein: CASSTPSAAGSYEQYF
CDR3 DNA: TGTGCCAGTAGTACGCCCTCGGCAGCTGGTTCCTACGAGCAGTACTTC

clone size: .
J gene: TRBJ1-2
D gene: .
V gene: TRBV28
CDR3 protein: CASSLGFVGYTF
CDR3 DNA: TGTGCCAGCAGTTTAGGGTTTGTTGGCTACACCTTC

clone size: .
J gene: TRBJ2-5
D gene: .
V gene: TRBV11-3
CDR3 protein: CASSLDGETQYF
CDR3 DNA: TGTGCCAGCAGCTTAGATGGGGAGACCCAGTACTTC

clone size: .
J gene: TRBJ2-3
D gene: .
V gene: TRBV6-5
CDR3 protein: CASSYAGDTQYF
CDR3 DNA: TGTGCCAGCAGTTACGCAGGAGATACGCAGTATTTT

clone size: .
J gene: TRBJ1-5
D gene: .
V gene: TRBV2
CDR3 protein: CASSDSNQPQHF
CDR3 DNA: TGTGCCAGCAGCGACAGCAATCAGCCCCAGCATTTT

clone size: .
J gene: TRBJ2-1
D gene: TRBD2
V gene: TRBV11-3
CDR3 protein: CASSLDQAGGTFPNEQFF
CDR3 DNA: TGTGCCAGCAGCTTAGATCAGGCGGGGGGAACCTTTCCCAATGAGCAGTTCTTC

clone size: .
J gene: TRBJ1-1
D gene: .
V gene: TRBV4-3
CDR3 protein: CASSQIMNTEAFF
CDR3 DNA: TGCGCCAGCAGCCAAATAATGAACACTGAAGCTTTCTTT

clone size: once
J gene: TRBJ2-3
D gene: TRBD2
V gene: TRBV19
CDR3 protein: CASSGGGLAGTTDTQYF
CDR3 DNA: TGTGCCAGTAGTGGGGGGGGACTAGCGGGAACCACAGATACGCAGTATTTT

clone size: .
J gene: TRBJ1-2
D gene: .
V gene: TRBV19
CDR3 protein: CASSIGQPGGGYTF
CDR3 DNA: TGTGCCAGTAGTATAGGACAGCCTGGTGGGGGCTACACCTTC

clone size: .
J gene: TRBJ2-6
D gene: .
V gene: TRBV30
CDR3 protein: CAWRTAGANVLTF
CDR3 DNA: TGTGCCTGGAGGACGGCTGGGGCCAACGTCCTGACTTTC

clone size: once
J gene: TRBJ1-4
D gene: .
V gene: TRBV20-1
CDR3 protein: CSASQGSEKLFF
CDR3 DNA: TGCAGTGCTAGCCAGGGGAGTGAAAAACTGTTTTTT

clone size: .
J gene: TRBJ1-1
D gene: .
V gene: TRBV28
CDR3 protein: CASSFGILGTVGAEAFF
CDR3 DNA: TGTGCCAGCAGTTTCGGTATCCTTGGGACGGTAGGGGCTGAAGCTTTCTTT

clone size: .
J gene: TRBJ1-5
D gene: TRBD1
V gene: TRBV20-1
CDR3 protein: CSAPDRGNQPQHF
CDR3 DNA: TGCAGTGCACCGGACAGGGGCAATCAGCCCCAGCATTTT

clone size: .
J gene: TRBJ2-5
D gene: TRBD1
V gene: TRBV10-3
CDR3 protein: CAISDRQGVRETQYF
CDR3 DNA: TGTGCCATCAGTGACAGACAGGGTGTACGGGAGACCCAGTACTTC

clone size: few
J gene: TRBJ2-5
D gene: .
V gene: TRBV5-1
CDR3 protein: CASSARDLGSETQYF
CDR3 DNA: TGCGCCAGCAGCGCCCGGGACCTGGGGTCAGAGACCCAGTACTTC

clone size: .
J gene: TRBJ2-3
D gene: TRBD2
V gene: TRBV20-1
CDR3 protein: CSARDPSAGGRADTQYF
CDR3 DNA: TGCAGTGCTAGAGACCCCTCGGCGGGGGGGCGGGCAGATACGCAGTATTTT

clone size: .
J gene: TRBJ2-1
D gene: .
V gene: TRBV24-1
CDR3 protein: CATSDPGPSSYNEQFF
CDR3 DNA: TGTGCCACCAGTGATCCCGGACCTTCCTCCTACAATGAGCAGTTCTTC